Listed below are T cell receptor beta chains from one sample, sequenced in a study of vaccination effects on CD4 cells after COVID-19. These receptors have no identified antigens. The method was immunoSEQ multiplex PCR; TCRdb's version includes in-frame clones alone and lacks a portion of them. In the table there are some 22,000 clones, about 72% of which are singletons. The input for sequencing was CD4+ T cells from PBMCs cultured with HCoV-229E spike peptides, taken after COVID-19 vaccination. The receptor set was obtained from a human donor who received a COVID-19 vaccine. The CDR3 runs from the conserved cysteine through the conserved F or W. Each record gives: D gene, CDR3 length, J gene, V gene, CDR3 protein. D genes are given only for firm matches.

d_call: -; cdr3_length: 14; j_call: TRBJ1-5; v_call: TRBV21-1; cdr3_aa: CASRTDRLNQPQHF
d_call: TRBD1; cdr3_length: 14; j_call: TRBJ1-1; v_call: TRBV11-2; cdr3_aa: CASTVGTANTEAFF
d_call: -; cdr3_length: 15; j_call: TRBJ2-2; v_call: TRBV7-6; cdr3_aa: CASSSSSDNTGELFF
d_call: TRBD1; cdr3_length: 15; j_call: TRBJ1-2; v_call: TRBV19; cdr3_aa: CASSKGQGANYGYTF
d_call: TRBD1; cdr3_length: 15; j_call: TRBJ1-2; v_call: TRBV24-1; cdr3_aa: CATSDPNRDRDGYTF
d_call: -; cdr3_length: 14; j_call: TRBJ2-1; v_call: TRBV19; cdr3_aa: CASTTGSSYNEQFF
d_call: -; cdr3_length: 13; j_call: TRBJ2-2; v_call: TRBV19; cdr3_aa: CASRTLIAGELFF
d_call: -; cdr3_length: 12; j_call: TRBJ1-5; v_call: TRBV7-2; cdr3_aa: CASSLLAQPQHF
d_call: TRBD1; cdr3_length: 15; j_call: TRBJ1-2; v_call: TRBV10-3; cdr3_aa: CAISTLGQGASGYTF
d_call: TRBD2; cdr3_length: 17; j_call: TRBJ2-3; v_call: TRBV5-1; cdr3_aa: CASSLASGGERTDTQYF
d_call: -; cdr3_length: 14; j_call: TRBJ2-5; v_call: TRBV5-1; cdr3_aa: CASSALATQETQYF
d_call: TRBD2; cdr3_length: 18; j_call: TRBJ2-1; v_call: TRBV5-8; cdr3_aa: CASSFSLRDWQAGNEQFF
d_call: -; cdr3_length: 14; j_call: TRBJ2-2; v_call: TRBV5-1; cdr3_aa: CASSLGQFAGELFF
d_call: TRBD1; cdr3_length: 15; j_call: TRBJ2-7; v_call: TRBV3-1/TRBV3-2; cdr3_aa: CASSQVRTGGYEQYF
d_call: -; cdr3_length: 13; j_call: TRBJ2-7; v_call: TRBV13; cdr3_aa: CASSFGGFNEQYF
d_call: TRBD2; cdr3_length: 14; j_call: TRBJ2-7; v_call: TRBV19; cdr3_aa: CASRTGTSWDEQYF
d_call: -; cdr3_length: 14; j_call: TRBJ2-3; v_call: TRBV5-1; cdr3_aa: CASSLDSSTDTQYF
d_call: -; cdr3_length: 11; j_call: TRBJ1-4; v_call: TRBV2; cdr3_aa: CASSGQEKLFF
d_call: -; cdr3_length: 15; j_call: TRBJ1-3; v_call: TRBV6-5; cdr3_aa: CASTPRPDGGNTIYF
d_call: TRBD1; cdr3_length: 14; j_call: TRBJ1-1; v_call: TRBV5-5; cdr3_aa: CASRQRVYRGEAFF
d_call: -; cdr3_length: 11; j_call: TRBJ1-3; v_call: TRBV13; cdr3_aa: CASSLLNTIYF
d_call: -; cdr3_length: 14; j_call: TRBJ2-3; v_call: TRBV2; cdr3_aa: CASDLGQSTDTQYF
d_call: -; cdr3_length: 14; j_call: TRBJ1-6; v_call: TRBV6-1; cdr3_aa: CASSEIRQLAPLHF
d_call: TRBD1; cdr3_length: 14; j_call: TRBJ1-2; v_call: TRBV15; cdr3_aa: CATSRTDRADGYTF
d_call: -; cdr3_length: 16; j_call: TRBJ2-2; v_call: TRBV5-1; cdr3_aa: CASSLGGTTNTGELFF
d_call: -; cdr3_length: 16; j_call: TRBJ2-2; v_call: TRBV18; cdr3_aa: CASSPKQGGVGGELFF
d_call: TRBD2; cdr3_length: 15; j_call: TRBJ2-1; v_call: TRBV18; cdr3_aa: CASSPPSGGAGEQFF